This T cell receptor (beta chain) was documented in a study of T-cell reconstitution after alpha-beta-depleted transplantation in children (dated by TCRdb to 2016 to 2017). The study in broad terms: Using TCR repertoire profiling, the study quantitatively followed how T-cell immune reconstitution unfolded in children after TCRalphabeta/CD19-depleted allogeneic hematopoietic cell transplantation.

The label giving this sample's treatment or condition can be read as: allogeneic hematopoietic cell transplantation with graft depleted of TCRalphabeta T cells and CD19 B cells. The transplant recipients were children given TCRalphabeta/CD19-depleted allogeneic hematopoietic cell grafts. CDR1 MDHEN and CDR2 SYDVKM are derived from the germline V gene. Taken from cysteine to phenylalanine, the CDR3 has 15 residues. Only CDR3 DNA remains: 45 bases, in frame from the first base. V was cut back by 8 bases and J by 1 base, leaving a gap of 18 bases between them. Broader findings and caveats from the paper: Over the following months the frequencies of hyperexpanded clones went down, and after one year T-cell counts and TCRbeta diversity were mostly credited to newly produced T cells. The apparently early recovery of alphabetaT-cell counts about two months after transplant reportedly depended on only several hundred rapidly expanded clones that came from non-depleted graft cells. In some patients, high TCRbeta diversity at day 60 was attributed to recipient T cells and intrathymic progenitors that had survived conditioning.

Receptors were amplified or captured by PCR. Sequenced on an Illumina HiSeq 2500. TCR library preparation used molecular barcoding, with unique molecular identifiers applied to normalize quantification of the TCRbeta repertoire. TCRdb reprocessing: public reads trimmed at Q25 with fastp, clones called with MiXCR, in-frame beta chains kept. Duplicate CDR3 protein sequences are folded into a single record with the most common DNA and genes. The sample table records approximately 980,000 distinct CDR3 sequences; 25% to 30% of these occur just once. The ten most abundant clones make up around 30% of the sample. On this clonotype itself: The target of this receptor is not known. No base quality values were provided; no much bigger clone lies one nucleotide off.

The chain is encoded by TRBV28 joined to TRBJ2-7; TRBD1 is a weak D gene call, 6 bases matching. The sample in question was PBMCs, mostly from graft donor cells, obtained 360 days after TCRalphabeta/CD19-depleted stem cell transplant. The sequence was collected from a boy under two years old who had a stem cell transplant for SCID, so the T cells may come from the graft donor. The CDR3 region has the sequence CASRPSTGLSYEQYF. The nucleotides are TGTGCCAGCCGCCCCTCGACAGGTCTATCCTACGAGCAGTACTTC.